Reported below is one T cell receptor (beta chain). This sample stems from a study of blood T cell repertoires in COVID-19. Study as a whole: COVID-19 samples collected from the United States, Italy and Spain covered acute and convalescent phases. T cells, B-cell-depleted T cells, or PBMCs provided the cDNA or gDNA that served as material.

In the source study's methods: Quantification of nucleated cells was approximated via reference gene primer amplification. Produced via immunoSEQ multiplex PCR; TCRdb's table is partial and in-frame only. V and J calls and clone size are as listed in that table; D and trimming were resolved from the DNA. The table lists about 89,000 clones, 80% of them singletons, with about 19% in the top ten. The length of the CDR3 is 15 residues. Germline values: CDR1 LNHDA, CDR2 SQIVND (reference sequence). The junction had 6 bases not matched to a gene; V was cut back by 5 bases and J by 2 bases. The source of this sequence is a woman over 75 with acute or convalescent COVID-19. The V gene is TRBV19, the J gene TRBJ2-3; 8 bases line up with TRBD2. Material: peripheral blood. The CDR3 bases are TGTGCCAGTAGTCTACTAGCGGCAAACACAGATACGCAGTATTTT. Its translation: CASSLLAANTDTQYF.